The table lists the clone carrying this T cell receptor beta chain with a few counts. The sample comes from a study of OX40 agonist ivuxolimab in advanced cancers. Study-wide background: A mean age of about 59 years, range roughly 20 to 90, was recorded, and around 85% were male.

The CDR3 totals 19 residues. The germline gives CDR1 SEHNR, CDR2 FQNEAQ (reference sequence). V was pared by 4 bases and J by 3 bases, with 27 bases between. The assay was immunoSEQ multiplex PCR, and TCRdb's table has in-frame clones only and misses some. Of 20,000 to 30,000 clones in the sample, over 65% are singletons; the top ten hold under 1.5%. Specimen: CD4+ or CD8+ T cells sorted from blood, collected in a trial of the OX40 agonist ivuxolimab. The source of this sequence is an adult with an advanced solid tumor such as melanoma, head and neck, liver or kidney cancer. The chain is built from TRBV7-9 and TRBJ1-1; maybe TRBD1 (5 bases). Here the CDR3 DNA reads TGTGCCAGCAGCTCCACCTACAGGACCCGGGCGAACGAGGACACTGAAGCTTTCTTT. Its translation is CASSSTYRTRANEDTEAFF.